This T cell receptor beta chain came from a study of blood T cells in healthy people across ages. Study background: Template switching picked up about one barcoded beta molecule for each two T cells.

J lost 7 bases, V lost 6 bases, and 3 bases had no gene match. This CDR3 contains 14 residues. Germline CDR1 is MDHEN and CDR2 is SYDVKM. A second PCR, run for about 7 to 11 cycles, used a sample-barcoded 5' primer plus a J-beta primer mix. TCRdb re-called the 5' RACE reads with MiXCR, one entry per CDR3 protein. The table records hundreds of thousands of distinct CDR3 sequences, about 53% of them present only once. The study's findings and limits: Estimated diversity across one million T cells was deemed an underestimate. Naive T cell percentage strongly correlated with TCR beta diversity.

As to this clonotype: Its antigen is unidentified.

Each sample used at least 6.5 million PBMCs. The chain is built from TRBV28 and TRBJ2-1; 13 nucleotides line up with TRBD2. The source is a man in his sixties in good health. Sequenced material: blood. CDR3 coding DNA: TGTGCCAGCAGCGAGGGACTAGCGGGGAATGAGCAGTTCTTC. Amino acid sequence: CASSEGLAGNEQFF.